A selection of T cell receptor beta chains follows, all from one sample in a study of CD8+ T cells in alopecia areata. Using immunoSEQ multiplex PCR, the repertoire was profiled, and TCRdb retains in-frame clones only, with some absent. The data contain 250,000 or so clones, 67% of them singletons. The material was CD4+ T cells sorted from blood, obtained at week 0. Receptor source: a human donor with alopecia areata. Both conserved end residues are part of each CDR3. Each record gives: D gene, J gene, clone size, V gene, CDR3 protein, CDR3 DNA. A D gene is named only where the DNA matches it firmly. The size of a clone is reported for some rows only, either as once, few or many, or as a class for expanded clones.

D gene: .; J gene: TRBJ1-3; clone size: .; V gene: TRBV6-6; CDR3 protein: CASSPTGRGNTIYF; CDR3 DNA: TGTGCCAGCAGCCCGACCGGGCGTGGAAACACCATATATTTT
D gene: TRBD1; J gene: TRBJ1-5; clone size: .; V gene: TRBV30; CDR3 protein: CAWQSRGQQPQHF; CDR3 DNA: TGTGCCTGGCAATCCAGGGGGCAACAGCCCCAGCATTTT
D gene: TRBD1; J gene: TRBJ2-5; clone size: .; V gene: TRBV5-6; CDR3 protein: CASRSPGQKFQETQYF; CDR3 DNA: TGTGCCAGCAGGTCTCCGGGACAGAAGTTCCAAGAGACCCAGTACTTC
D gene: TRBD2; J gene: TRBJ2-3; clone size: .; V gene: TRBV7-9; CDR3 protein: CASSLGLAGTDTQYF; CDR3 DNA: TGTGCCAGCAGCTTGGGACTAGCGGGCACAGATACGCAGTATTTT
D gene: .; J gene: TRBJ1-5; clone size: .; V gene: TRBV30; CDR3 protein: CAWSVGAERPQHF; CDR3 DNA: TGTGCCTGGAGTGTAGGGGCGGAACGGCCCCAGCATTTT
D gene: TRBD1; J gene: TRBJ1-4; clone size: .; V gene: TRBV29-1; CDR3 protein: CSVRQGRNEKLFF; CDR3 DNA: TGCAGCGTGCGACAGGGCAGAAATGAAAAACTGTTTTTT
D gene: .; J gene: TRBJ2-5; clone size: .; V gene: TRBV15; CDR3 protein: CATSRAGETQYF; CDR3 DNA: TGTGCCACCAGCAGAGCGGGGGAGACCCAGTACTTC
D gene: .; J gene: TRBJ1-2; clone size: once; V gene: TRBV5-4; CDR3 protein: CASSEKQGGWDYGYTF; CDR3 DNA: TGTGCCAGCAGCGAAAAGCAAGGGGGATGGGACTATGGCTACACCTTC
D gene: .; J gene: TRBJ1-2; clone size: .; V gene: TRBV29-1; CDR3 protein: CSVGFPDTNYGYTF; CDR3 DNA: TGCAGCGTTGGATTTCCAGACACCAACTATGGCTACACCTTC
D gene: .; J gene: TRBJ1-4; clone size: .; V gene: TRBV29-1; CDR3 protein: CSVGRRQNEKLFF; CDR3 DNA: TGCAGCGTTGGGCGGAGACAGAATGAAAAACTGTTTTTT
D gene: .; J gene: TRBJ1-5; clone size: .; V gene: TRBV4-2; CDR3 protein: CASSPGEGLMSNQPQHF; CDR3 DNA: TGTGCCAGCAGCCCCGGAGAGGGGTTAATGAGCAATCAGCCCCAGCATTTT
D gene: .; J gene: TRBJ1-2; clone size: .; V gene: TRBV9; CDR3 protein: CASSLSGNGYTF; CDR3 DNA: TGTGCCAGCAGCCTGTCAGGGAATGGCTACACCTTC
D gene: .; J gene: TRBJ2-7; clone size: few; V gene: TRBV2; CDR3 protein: CASGRRLSYEQYF; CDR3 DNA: TGTGCCAGCGGGAGACGGCTTTCCTACGAGCAGTACTTC
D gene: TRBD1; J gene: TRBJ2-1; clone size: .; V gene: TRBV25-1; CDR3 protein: CASSARDRGYNEQFF; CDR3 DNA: TGTGCCAGCAGTGCCCGGGACAGGGGGTACAATGAGCAGTTCTTC
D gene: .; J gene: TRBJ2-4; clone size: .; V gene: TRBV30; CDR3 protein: CAWSVSRWSAKSIQYF; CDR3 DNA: TGTGCCTGGAGTGTATCTAGGTGGTCAGCCAAAAGCATTCAGTACTTC
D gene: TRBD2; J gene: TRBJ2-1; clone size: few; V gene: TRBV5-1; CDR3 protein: CASSFPTSGGYNEQFF; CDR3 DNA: TGCGCCAGCAGCTTTCCGACTAGCGGGGGTTACAATGAGCAGTTCTTC
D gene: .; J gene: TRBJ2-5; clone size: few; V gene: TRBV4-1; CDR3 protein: CASSSWRGEKETQYF; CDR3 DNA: TGCGCCAGCAGCTCCTGGAGAGGGGAGAAAGAGACCCAGTACTTC
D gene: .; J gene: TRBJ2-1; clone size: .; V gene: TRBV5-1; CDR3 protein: CASSLGLSSYNEQFF; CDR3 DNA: TGCGCCAGCAGCTTGGGTCTGAGCTCCTACAATGAGCAGTTCTTC
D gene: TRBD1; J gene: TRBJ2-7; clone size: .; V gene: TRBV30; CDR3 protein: CAWSRGQGAYEQYF; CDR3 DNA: TGTGCCTGGAGCAGGGGGCAGGGAGCGTACGAGCAGTACTTC
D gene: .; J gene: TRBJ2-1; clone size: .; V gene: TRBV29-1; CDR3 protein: CSVGTASSYNEQFF; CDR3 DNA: TGCAGCGTTGGTACAGCGAGCTCCTACAATGAGCAGTTCTTC
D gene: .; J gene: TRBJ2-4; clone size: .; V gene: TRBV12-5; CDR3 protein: CATQQAQLNIQYF; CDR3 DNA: TGTGCCACTCAGCAGGCACAGCTAAACATTCAGTACTTC
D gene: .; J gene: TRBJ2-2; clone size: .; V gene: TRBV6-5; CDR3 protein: CASKRAANTGELFF; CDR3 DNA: TGTGCCAGCAAGAGGGCCGCGAACACCGGGGAGCTGTTTTTT
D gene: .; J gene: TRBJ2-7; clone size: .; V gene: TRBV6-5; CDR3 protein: CASSYRRTSSYEQYF; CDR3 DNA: TGTGCCAGCAGTTACCGGAGGACGAGCTCCTACGAGCAGTACTTC
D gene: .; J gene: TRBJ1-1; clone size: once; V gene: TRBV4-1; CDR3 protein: CASSLAVGLNTEAFF; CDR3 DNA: TGCGCCAGCAGCCTGGCGGTAGGGTTGAACACTGAAGCTTTCTTT
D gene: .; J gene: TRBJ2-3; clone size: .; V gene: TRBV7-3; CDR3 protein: CASSLNSAGDTQYF; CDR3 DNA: TGTGCCAGCAGCTTAAACTCGGCGGGAGATACGCAGTATTTT
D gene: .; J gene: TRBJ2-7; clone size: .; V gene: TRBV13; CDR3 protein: CASSSTEEQYF; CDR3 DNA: TGTGCCAGCAGCTCGACAGAAGAGCAGTACTTC
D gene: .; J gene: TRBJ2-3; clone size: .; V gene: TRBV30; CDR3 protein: CAWTGAIDTQYF; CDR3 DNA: TGTGCCTGGACAGGGGCCATAGATACGCAGTATTTT
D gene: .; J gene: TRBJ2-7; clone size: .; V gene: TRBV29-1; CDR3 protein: CSVAGGPYYEQYF; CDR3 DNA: TGCAGCGTTGCCGGGGGCCCCTACTACGAGCAGTACTTC
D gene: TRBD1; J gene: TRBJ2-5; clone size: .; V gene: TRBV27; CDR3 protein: CATGTGGETQYF; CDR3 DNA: TGTGCCACTGGGACAGGGGGAGAGACCCAGTACTTC
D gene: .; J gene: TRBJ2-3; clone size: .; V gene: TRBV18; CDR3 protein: CASSLRQDTQYF; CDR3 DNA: TGTGCCAGCTCACTCCGGCAAGATACGCAGTATTTT
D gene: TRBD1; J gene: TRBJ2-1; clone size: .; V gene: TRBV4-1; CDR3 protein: CASSLRDRVGYEQFF; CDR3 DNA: TGCGCCAGCAGCCTCCGGGACAGGGTTGGGTATGAGCAGTTCTTC
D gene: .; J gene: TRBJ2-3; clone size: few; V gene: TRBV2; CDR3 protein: CASSDQRIGTDTQYF; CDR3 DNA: TGTGCCAGCAGTGATCAGCGGATTGGCACAGATACGCAGTATTTT
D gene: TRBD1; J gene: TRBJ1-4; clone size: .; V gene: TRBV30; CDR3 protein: CAWSPIRRGGDEKLFF; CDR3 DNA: TGTGCCTGGAGCCCCATCCGAAGAGGGGGCGATGAAAAACTGTTTTTT
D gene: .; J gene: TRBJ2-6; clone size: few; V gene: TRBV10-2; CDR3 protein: CASSGRNGANVLTF; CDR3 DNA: TGCGCCAGCAGCGGACGTAATGGGGCCAACGTCCTGACTTTC
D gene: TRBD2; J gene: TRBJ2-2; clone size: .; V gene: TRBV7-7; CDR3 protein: CASSLGTSSNTGELFF; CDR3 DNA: TGTGCTAGCAGCTTGGGGACTAGCTCGAACACCGGGGAGCTGTTTTTT
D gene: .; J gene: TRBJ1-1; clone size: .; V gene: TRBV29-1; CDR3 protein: CSVPVNTEAFF; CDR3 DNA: TGCAGCGTTCCGGTGAACACTGAAGCTTTCTTT
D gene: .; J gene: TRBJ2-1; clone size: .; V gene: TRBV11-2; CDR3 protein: CASSLDGGKHNEQFF; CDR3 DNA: TGTGCCAGCAGCTTGGACGGGGGCAAGCACAATGAGCAGTTCTTC
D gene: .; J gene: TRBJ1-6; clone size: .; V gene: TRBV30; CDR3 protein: CAWSVQGNSPLHF; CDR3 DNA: TGTGCCTGGAGTGTACAGGGAAATTCACCCCTCCACTTT
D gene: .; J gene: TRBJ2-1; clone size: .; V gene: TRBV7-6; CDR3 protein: CASSQAFSSYNEQFF; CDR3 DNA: TGTGCCAGCAGCCAGGCATTTAGCTCCTACAATGAGCAGTTCTTC
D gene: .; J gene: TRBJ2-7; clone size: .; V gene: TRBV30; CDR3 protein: CALQGRPYEQYF; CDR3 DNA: TGTGCCCTGCAGGGGAGACCCTACGAGCAGTACTTC
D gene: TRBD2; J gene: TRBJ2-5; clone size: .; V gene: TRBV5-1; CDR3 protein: CASSLVTSGGRKKQETQYF; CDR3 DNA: TGCGCCAGCAGCTTGGTTACTAGCGGGGGGCGGAAAAAACAAGAGACCCAGTACTTC
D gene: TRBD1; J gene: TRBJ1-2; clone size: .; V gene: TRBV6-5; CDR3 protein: CASSPGQGAWGYTF; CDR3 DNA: TGTGCCAGCAGTCCCGGACAGGGGGCCTGGGGCTACACCTTC
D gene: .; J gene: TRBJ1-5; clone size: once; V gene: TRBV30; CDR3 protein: CAWSAHSSNQPQHF; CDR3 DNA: TGTGCCTGGAGTGCTCACTCGAGCAATCAGCCCCAGCATTTT
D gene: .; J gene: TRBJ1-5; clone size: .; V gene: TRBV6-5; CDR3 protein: CASSYDWGGQPQHF; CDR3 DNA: TGTGCCAGCAGTTACGATTGGGGCGGTCAGCCCCAGCATTTT